The 17 T cell receptor beta chains below all came from one sample that was sequenced in a study of T cell responses to AZD1222 COVID-19 vaccine. Only in-frame clones appear in the TCRdb table, and some are missing; sequencing was by immunoSEQ multiplex PCR. Here the sample spans 85,000 to 90,000 clones, approximately 89% being singletons. Here the sequenced sample was peripheral blood, taken 28 days after the second AZD1222 dose. These receptors all stem from an adult who received the AZD1222 COVID-19 vaccine.

CDR3 amino acids: CASSLNPGGSTEAFF. CDR3 nucleotides: TGCGCCAGCAGCTTGAATCCGGGGGGGAGCACTGAAGCTTTCTTT. The rearrangement links TRBV5-1 to TRBJ1-1; TRBD1 is a possible D gene (5 bases). V was pared by 1 base and J by 4 bases, with 14 bases between. The CDR3 is 15 amino acids. CDR1 and CDR2 (germline): SGHRS, YFSETQ.

Only one count was recorded for this clone. The V gene is TRBV25-1, the J gene TRBJ1-2, with D possibly matching TRBD1 (5 bases). The CDR3 spans 17 residues. The V end lost 5 bases, the J end lost 6 bases, and 25 bases lay between the germline ends. Germline V gene data show CDR1 as MGHDK and CDR2 as SYGVNS. The CDR3 DNA reads TGTGCCAGCAGTAATCCAGGGAGGTTACTCACCTCAAATGGCTACACCTTC. Its translation is CASSNPGRLLTSNGYTF.

V and J are TRBV13 and TRBJ2-5; D ambiguous. Germline CDR1 PRHDT, CDR2 FYEKMQ (reference sequence). Trimming took off 2 bases at V and 0 bases at J, with 4 bases between the two ends. This CDR3 comprises 13 residues. The CDR3 region is CASSLLYQETQYF. In DNA form, the CDR3 reads TGTGCCAGCAGCTTACTGTACCAAGAGACCCAGTACTTC.

The rearrangement joins TRBV5-1 to TRBJ1-2; D gene uncertain. CDR1 SGHRS and CDR2 YFSETQ come from the germline V gene. The CDR3 loop spans 19 amino acids. The ends were cut back, 6 bases at V and 6 bases at J, with 33 bases in the middle. The CDR3 sequence is CASNLFCCSRVLGEDGYTF. As DNA, the CDR3 is TGCGCCAGCAACCTATTTTGCTGTAGCCGGGTCTTGGGAGAGGATGGCTACACCTTC.

CDR3 bases: TGTGCCAGCAGTTACTCCTCGGTCGGGGGGCATCAGCCCCAGCATTTT. Translation gives CASSYSSVGGHQPQHF. The V gene is TRBV6-2 or TRBV6-3, the J gene TRBJ1-5; possibly TRBD1 for D (6 bases). Trimming removed 0 bases from V and 5 bases from J, with 14 bases in between. CDR3 size: 16 residues. CDR1 MNHEY and CDR2 SVGEGT come from the germline V gene.

This chain links TRBV27 with TRBJ1-4; 8 bases map to TRBD1. The CDR3 length is 15 residues. The germline CDR1 and CDR2 sequences are MNHEY and SMNVEV (reference sequence). V lost 4 bases and J lost 3; bases outside the gene matches: 4. The DNA for the CDR3 is TGTGCCAGCAGTTCACTACAGGGGGCTAATGAAAAACTGTTTTTT. This codes for CASSSLQGANEKLFF. Based on the CDR3 plus reference TRBV27 and TRBJ1-4, the full variable domain is EAQVTQNPRYLITVTGKKLTVTCSQNMNHEYMSWYRQDPGLGLRQIYYSMNVEVTDKGDVPEGYKVSRKEKRNFPLILESPSPNQTSLYFCASSSLQGANEKLFFGSGTQLSVL.

The chain recombines TRBV3-1 (or the pseudogene TRBV3-2) with TRBJ2-7; 8 bases are a match to TRBD1. V shed 2 bases and J 6 bases; nucleotides not matched to a gene: 3. Germline CDR1 and CDR2: LGHDT and YNNKEL (reference sequence). The CDR3 has 13 residues. The CDR3 sequence is CASSQQGAAEQYF. As DNA, the CDR3 is TGTGCCAGCAGCCAACAGGGGGCAGCCGAGCAGTACTTC.

The genes are TRBV19 and TRBJ1-5, with TRBD1 identical over 7 bases. This CDR3 comprises 17 residues. V lost 4 bases and J lost 1; bases outside the gene matches: 10. From germline, CDR1 is LNHDA and CDR2 SQIVND (reference sequence). The CDR3 region is CASSRSREGASNQPQHF. For the CDR3, the DNA is TGTGCCAGTAGTAGGTCTCGGGAGGGGGCGAGCAATCAGCCCCAGCATTTT.

The chain carries TRBV27 and TRBJ1-4; the match to TRBD1 covers 7 bases. J gave up 4 bases and V 8 bases, and 7 bases lay outside the gene matches. There are 14 residues in the CDR3. Germline assignment: CDR1 MNHEY and CDR2 SMNVEV (reference sequence). As DNA, the CDR3 is TGTGCCAGCCGACCAGGGGGAAGTAATGAAAAACTGTTTTTT. It encodes CASRPGGSNEKLFF.

The V gene is TRBV12-3 or TRBV12-4, the J gene TRBJ2-7; no clear D. The CDR3 extends over 13 amino acids. V lost 3 bases to trimming and J lost 2 bases, with 8 bases between them. DNA for the CDR3: TGTGCCAGCAGTTTGAGTGGTCCCTACGAGCAGTACTTC. This gives the protein CASSLSGPYEQYF.

This rearrangement joins TRBV7-3 to TRBJ1-6; no clear D. CDR1 is SGHTA and CDR2 is FQGTGA in the germline V gene. The V and J ends lost 4 bases and 7 bases respectively, with 8 bases between them. The CDR3 runs 13 residues. In DNA, the CDR3 is TGTGCCAGCAGCTCGCAATCCAATTCACCCCTCCACTTT. Encoded protein: CASSSQSNSPLHF.

A single count supports this clone. The rearrangement links TRBV10-3 to TRBJ1-1; no clear D gene. V lost 0 bases and J 5 bases, leaving 7 bases between the germline ends. The CDR3 totals 13 residues. Germline CDR1 and CDR2: ENHRY and SYGVKD. The DNA for the CDR3 is TGTGCCATCAGTGAGTCAGTTCTTACTGAAGCTTTCTTT. It encodes CAISESVLTEAFF.

This clone was observed a single time. This chain connects TRBV19 to TRBJ2-2; 8 bases line up with TRBD2. The CDR3 has 16 residues. The germline V gene has CDR1 LNHDA and CDR2 SQIVND (reference sequence). Unmatched junction bases numbered 12, after V lost 8 bases and J lost 4 bases. CDR3 sequence (DNA): TGTGCCAGTGAGCGGGGGCCAGGGGCGGGCACCGGGGAGCTGTTTTTT. Protein sequence: CASERGPGAGTGELFF.

The rearrangement links TRBV27 to TRBJ1-1; 10 bases are a match to TRBD1. Germline CDR1 MNHEY, CDR2 SMNVEV (reference sequence). J was trimmed by 5 bases and V by 5 bases; bases with no gene match: 20. The CDR3 has 19 amino acids. As DNA, the CDR3 is TGTGCCAGCAGTCTTTTAGACCGGACAGGGGGGACACAAAGGACTGAAGCTTTCTTT. It yields the protein CASSLLDRTGGTQRTEAFF.

V usage is TRBV6-2 or TRBV6-3 and J usage is TRBJ1-2; TRBD1 matches 7 bases. The CDR3 extends over 14 amino acids. CDR1 and CDR2 (germline): MNHEY, SVGEGT. J gave up 8 bases and V 2 bases, and 8 bases lay outside the gene matches. CDR3 protein: CASSYAEGASGYTF. The CDR3 DNA is TGTGCCAGCAGTTACGCGGAGGGGGCAAGCGGCTACACCTTC.

The rearrangement joins TRBV6-6 to TRBJ2-7; possibly TRBD2 for D (6 bases). The CDR3 contains 12 residues. Per the germline V gene, CDR1 is MNHNY and CDR2 is SVGAGI (reference sequence). V was shortened by 3 bases and J by 4 bases, with 7 bases between the two germline ends. In nucleotides, the CDR3 is TGTGCCAGCAGTTATGGGAGGTACGAGCAGTACGTC. This translates into CASSYGRYEQYV.

A single count supports this clone. V and J are TRBV10-1 and TRBJ2-2; TRBD1 matches at 7 bases. Germline CDR1 WNHNN, CDR2 SYGVQD (reference sequence). The V segment lost 10 bases and the J segment 0 bases; nucleotides outside the gene matches: 5. There are 14 residues in the CDR3. CDR3 protein: CATRQGTNTGELFF. CDR3 in DNA: TGCGCCACCCGACAGGGAACGAACACCGGGGAGCTGTTTTTT.